This T cell receptor (beta chain) was identified during a study of cytomegalovirus exposure and HLA in healthy donors. In the study overall: A previous analysis identified 95 million to 120 million unique TCR beta sequences derived from 180 million or so T cells.

Study-wide results and caveats: Later analysis demonstrated an association between a missense DCLRE1C variant and TCR beta V- and J-gene trimming. Among the most significant clusters, several appeared linked to common viral pathogens in a later analysis.

Details on this clone: Its antigen is still unknown.

The CDR3 extends over 14 amino acids. The germline gives CDR1 SEHNR, CDR2 FQNEAQ (reference sequence). The junction had 7 bases not matched to a gene; V was cut back by 4 bases and J by 6 bases. Although they were nominally healthy when sampled, donors likely had unrecorded immune exposures. PCR amplification relied on 60 Vbeta primers (plus 13 Jbeta primers). TCRdb's table, derived via immunoSEQ multiplex PCR, lists solely in-frame clones and lacks some. This sample has some 200,000 clones, with approximately 82% found just once. The specimen sequenced was PBMCs. This TCR was sampled from a man aged 18 to 30 in good health and CMV-seronegative. The chain uses TRBV7-9 and TRBJ1-2, with 8 bases identical to TRBD1. The CDR3 DNA follows: TGTGCCAGCAGCTACGGACAGGGACGTAATGGCTACACCTTC. Encoded protein: CASSYGQGRNGYTF.